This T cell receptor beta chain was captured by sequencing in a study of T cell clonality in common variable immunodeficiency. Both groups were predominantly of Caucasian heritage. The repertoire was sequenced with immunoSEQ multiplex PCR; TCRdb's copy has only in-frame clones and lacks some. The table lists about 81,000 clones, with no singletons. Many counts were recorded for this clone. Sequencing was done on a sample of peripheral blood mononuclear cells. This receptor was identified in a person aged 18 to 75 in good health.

CDR3 bases read: TGTGCCAGCAGCCGTCCGGACAGGGTTTGGGAGACC. Amino acids: CASSRPDRVWET. The full CDR3 protein is CASSRPDRVWETQYF. This rearrangement joins TRBV7-2 to TRBJ2-5; 8 nucleotides match TRBD1. The sequence runs out 3 residues before the end of the CDR3; the remainder is reconstructed from the germline J gene. From germline, CDR1 is SGHTA and CDR2 FQGNSA. The ends lost 5 bases at V and 5 bases at J; junction bases unmatched: 10. The CDR3 contains 15 residues.